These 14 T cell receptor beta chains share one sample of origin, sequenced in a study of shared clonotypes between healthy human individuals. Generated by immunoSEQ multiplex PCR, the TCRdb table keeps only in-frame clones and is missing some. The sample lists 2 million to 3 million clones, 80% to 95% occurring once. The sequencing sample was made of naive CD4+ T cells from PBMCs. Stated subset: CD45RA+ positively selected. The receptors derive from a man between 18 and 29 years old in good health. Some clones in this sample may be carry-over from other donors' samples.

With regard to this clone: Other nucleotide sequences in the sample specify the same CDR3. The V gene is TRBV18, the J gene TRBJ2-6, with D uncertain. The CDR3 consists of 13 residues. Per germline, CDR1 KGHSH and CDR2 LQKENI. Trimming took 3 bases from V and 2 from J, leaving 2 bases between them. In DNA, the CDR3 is TGTGCCAGCTCACCGGCTGGGGCCAACGTCCTGACTTTC. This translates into CASSPAGANVLTF.

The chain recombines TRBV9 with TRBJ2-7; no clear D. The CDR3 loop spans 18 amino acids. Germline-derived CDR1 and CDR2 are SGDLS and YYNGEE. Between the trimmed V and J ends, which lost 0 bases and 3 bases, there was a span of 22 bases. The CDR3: CASSVAPLSLSSSYEQYF. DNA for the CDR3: TGTGCCAGCAGCGTAGCCCCCTTGTCCCTATCCTCCAGCTACGAGCAGTACTTC.

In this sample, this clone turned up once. CDR3 coding DNA: TGTGCCATCAGTGAGTCGTTTGTTGGCTACACCTTC. It yields the protein CAISESFVGYTF. The chain recombines TRBV10-3 with TRBJ1-2; unclear D gene. CDR3 length: 12 residues. Germline V gene lookup returns CDR1 ENHRY and CDR2 SYGVKD. The germline V and J ends were trimmed by 0 bases and 7 bases, with 6 bases remaining between them.

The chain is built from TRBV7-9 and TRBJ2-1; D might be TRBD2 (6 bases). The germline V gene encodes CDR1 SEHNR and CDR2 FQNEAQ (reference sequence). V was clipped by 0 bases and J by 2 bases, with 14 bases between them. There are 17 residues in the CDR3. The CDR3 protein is CASSLAFSGRPYNEQFF. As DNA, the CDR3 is TGTGCCAGCAGCTTAGCCTTTTCTGGGAGGCCCTACAATGAGCAGTTCTTC.

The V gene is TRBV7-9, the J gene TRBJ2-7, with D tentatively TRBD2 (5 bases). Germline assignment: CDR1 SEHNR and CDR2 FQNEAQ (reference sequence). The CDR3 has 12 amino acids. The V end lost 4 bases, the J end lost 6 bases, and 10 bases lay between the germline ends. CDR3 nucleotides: TGTGCCAGCAGCTGGACGGCGGGCGAGCAGTACTTC. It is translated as CASSWTAGEQYF.

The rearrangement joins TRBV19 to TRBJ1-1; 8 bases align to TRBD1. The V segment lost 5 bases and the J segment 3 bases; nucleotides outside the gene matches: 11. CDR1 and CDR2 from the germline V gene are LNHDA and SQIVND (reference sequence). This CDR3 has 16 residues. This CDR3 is CASSQGFRDRHTEAFF. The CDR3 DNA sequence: TGTGCCAGTAGTCAGGGGTTCCGGGACAGGCACACTGAAGCTTTCTTT.

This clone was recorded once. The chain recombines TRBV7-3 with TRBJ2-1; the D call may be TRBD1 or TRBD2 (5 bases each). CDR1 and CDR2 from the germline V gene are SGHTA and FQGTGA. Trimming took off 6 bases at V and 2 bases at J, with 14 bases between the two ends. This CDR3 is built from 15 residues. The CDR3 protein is CASRVDGTAYNEQFF. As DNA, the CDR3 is TGTGCCAGCAGGGTTGACGGGACGGCCTACAATGAGCAGTTCTTC.

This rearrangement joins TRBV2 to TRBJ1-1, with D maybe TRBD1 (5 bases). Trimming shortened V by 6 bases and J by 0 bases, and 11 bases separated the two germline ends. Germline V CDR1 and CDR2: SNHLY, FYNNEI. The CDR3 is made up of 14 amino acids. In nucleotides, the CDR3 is TGTGCCAGCAGACTAAGGGGTGTGAACACTGAAGCTTTCTTT. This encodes CASRLRGVNTEAFF.

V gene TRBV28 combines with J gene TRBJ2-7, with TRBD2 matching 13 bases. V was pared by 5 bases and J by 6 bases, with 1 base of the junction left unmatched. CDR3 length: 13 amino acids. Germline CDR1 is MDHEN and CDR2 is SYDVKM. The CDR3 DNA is TGTGCCAGCAGTACTAGCGGGAGGGGCGAGCAGTACTTC. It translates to CASSTSGRGEQYF.

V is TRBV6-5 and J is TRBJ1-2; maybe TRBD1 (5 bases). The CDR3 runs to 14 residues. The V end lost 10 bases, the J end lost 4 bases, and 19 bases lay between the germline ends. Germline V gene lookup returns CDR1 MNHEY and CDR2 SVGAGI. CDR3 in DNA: TGTGCCACCCGTCCAATGACAGTAATCTATGGCTACACCTTC. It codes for CATRPMTVIYGYTF.

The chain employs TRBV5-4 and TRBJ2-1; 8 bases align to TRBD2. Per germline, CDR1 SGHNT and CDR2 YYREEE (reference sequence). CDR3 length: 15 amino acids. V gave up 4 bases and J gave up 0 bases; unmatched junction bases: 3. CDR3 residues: CASSTSGSSYNEQFF. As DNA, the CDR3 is TGTGCCAGCAGCACAAGCGGGAGCTCCTACAATGAGCAGTTCTTC.

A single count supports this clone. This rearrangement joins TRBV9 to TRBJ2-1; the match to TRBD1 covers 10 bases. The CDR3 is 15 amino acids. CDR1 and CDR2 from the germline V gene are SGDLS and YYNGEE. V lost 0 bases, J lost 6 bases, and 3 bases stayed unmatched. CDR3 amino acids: CASSVAGQGINEQFF. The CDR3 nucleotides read TGTGCCAGCAGCGTAGCGGGACAGGGGATCAATGAGCAGTTCTTC.

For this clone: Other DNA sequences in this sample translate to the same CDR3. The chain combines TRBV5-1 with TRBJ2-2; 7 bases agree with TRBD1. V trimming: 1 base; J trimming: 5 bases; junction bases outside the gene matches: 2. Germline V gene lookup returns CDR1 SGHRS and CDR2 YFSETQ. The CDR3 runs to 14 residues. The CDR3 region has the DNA TGCGCCAGCAGCTTGTTACAGGGGACCGGGGAGCTGTTTTTT. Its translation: CASSLLQGTGELFF.

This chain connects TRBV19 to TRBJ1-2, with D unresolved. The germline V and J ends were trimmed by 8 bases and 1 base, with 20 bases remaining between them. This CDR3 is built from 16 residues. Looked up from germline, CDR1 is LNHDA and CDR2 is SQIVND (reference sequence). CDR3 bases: TGTGCCAGTTTCTCGACACGGAGAAACCTTAACTATGGCTACACCTTC. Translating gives CASFSTRRNLNYGYTF.